The source of this T cell receptor beta chain is a study of blood T cell repertoires in COVID-19. Overall study context: The study drew acute and convalescent COVID-19 samples from the United States, Italy and Spain.

Only in-frame clones appear in the TCRdb table, and some are missing; sequencing was by immunoSEQ multiplex PCR. The sample lists some 80,000 clones, more than 75% occurring once. J lost 2 bases, V lost 5 bases, and 5 bases had no gene match. In germline, CDR1 is SGDLS, CDR2 YYNGEE. This CDR3 contains 16 residues. The chain employs TRBV9 and TRBJ2-2; 11 bases are shared with TRBD1. Material for sequencing was peripheral blood. The origin of this receptor is a human donor in a cohort sampled during active COVID-19. The CDR3, as DNA: TGTGCCAGCAGGGCCGGGACAGGGGGTAACACCGGGGAGCTGTTTTTT. It codes for CASRAGTGGNTGELFF. The whole variable domain, remainder taken from reference TRBV9 and TRBJ2-2, is DSGVTQTPKHLITATGQRVTLRCSPRSGDLSVYWYQQSLDQGLQFLIQYYNGEERAKGNILERFSAQQFPDLHSELNLSSLELGDSALYFCASRAGTGGNTGELFFGEGSRLTVL.